The sequence of this T cell receptor beta chain was determined in a study of shared clonotypes between healthy human individuals. Study context: Per-donor plates numbered three CD4 naive, three CD4 memory, two CD8 naive and one CD8 memory.

The assay was carried out at the deep level. Only in-frame clones appear in the TCRdb table, and some are missing; sequencing was by immunoSEQ multiplex PCR. Found here are over a million clones, 98% of them singletons; the top ten hold roughly 0.42%. There were only Caucasian adults among the donors, and all lived in Nashville, Tennessee. The receptor was isolated from a man aged 30 to 45 in good health. Sequenced input: naive CD4+ T cells sorted from blood. Subset specified: CD45RA+ positively selected.

CDR3 coding DNA: TGCGCCAGCTCCGGGACAGCCCCCTCTTACGAGCAGTACTTC. It encodes CASSGTAPSYEQYF. J is TRBJ2-7 and V is TRBV5-1; 7 bases map to TRBD1. This CDR3 spans 14 amino acids. Germline CDR1 SGHRS, CDR2 YFSETQ. After removal of 7 bases from V and 4 bases from J, the junction contained 11 bases not matched to a gene.